A selection of T cell receptor beta chains follows, all from one sample in a study of T cell clonotyping in hematopoietic cell transplantation. Measured with immunoSEQ multiplex PCR; TCRdb has only the in-frame clones, and not every one. Among 15,000 to 20,000 clones listed, 61% were seen once. Sequenced material: PBMCs, taken 30 days after allogeneic stem cell transplant. The receptors were sampled from a male patient between 45 and 60 years old who had an allogeneic stem cell transplant from an unrelated donor, so T cells may come from the graft donor. Some clones in this sample may be carry-over from other donors' samples. The CDR3 runs from the conserved cysteine through the conserved F or W. The order of the fields is D gene, V gene, J gene, CDR3 protein. The D gene is left open where the match is weak.

d_gene: TRBD1; v_gene: TRBV6-5; j_gene: TRBJ1-4; CDR3aa: CASSYTSGGKLFF
d_gene: .; v_gene: TRBV6-5; j_gene: TRBJ1-4; CDR3aa: CASSDGRVGEKLFF
d_gene: .; v_gene: TRBV4-1; j_gene: TRBJ1-5; CDR3aa: CASSQDREDQPQHF
d_gene: .; v_gene: TRBV27; j_gene: TRBJ1-2; CDR3aa: CASSSASSAGDYGYTF
d_gene: .; v_gene: TRBV6-6; j_gene: TRBJ2-7; CDR3aa: CASSYSGQTYEQYF
d_gene: .; v_gene: TRBV7-2; j_gene: TRBJ1-5; CDR3aa: CASSWRNQPQHF
d_gene: .; v_gene: TRBV11-3; j_gene: TRBJ2-1; CDR3aa: CASSLVGTTSYNEQFF
d_gene: TRBD1; v_gene: TRBV5-6; j_gene: TRBJ1-6; CDR3aa: CASSSLGGDRGLHF
d_gene: .; v_gene: TRBV9; j_gene: TRBJ1-3; CDR3aa: CASNPGLGGSGNTIYF
d_gene: TRBD2; v_gene: TRBV4-1; j_gene: TRBJ2-1; CDR3aa: CASSQEDLAGYEQFF
d_gene: .; v_gene: TRBV6-5; j_gene: TRBJ2-7; CDR3aa: CASSYPRSYEQYF
d_gene: .; v_gene: TRBV5-4; j_gene: TRBJ1-1; CDR3aa: CASSPLGVTEAFF
d_gene: TRBD2; v_gene: TRBV6-1; j_gene: TRBJ2-7; CDR3aa: CASSGQGLAGTYEQYF
d_gene: .; v_gene: TRBV10-1; j_gene: TRBJ2-5; CDR3aa: CASSESVQETQYF
d_gene: TRBD1; v_gene: TRBV7-2; j_gene: TRBJ2-7; CDR3aa: CASSSGTGDYEQYF
d_gene: TRBD1; v_gene: TRBV7-2; j_gene: TRBJ1-2; CDR3aa: CASSHPGQGVITYGYTF
d_gene: .; v_gene: TRBV7-2; j_gene: TRBJ1-5; CDR3aa: CASSLGGARNQPQHF
d_gene: .; v_gene: TRBV4-1; j_gene: TRBJ1-1; CDR3aa: CASRLGSGAFF
d_gene: TRBD1; v_gene: TRBV4-1; j_gene: TRBJ1-1; CDR3aa: CASTLDRGNTEAFF
d_gene: .; v_gene: TRBV25-1; j_gene: TRBJ2-5; CDR3aa: CASSEGQYQETQYF
d_gene: .; v_gene: TRBV30; j_gene: TRBJ2-7; CDR3aa: CAWNRDSLYEQYF
d_gene: TRBD1; v_gene: TRBV29-1; j_gene: TRBJ2-1; CDR3aa: CSVGQGGNEQFF
d_gene: TRBD2; v_gene: TRBV6-5; j_gene: TRBJ2-3; CDR3aa: CASRLAGGDPDTQYF
d_gene: .; v_gene: TRBV27; j_gene: TRBJ2-5; CDR3aa: CASSSTPRGQETQYF
d_gene: TRBD2; v_gene: TRBV28; j_gene: TRBJ2-7; CDR3aa: CASSPPGLAGTYEQYF
d_gene: .; v_gene: TRBV30; j_gene: TRBJ1-5; CDR3aa: CAWSVSSAGNQPQHF
d_gene: TRBD1; v_gene: TRBV30; j_gene: TRBJ1-1; CDR3aa: CAWSDPGQGRMNTEAFF
d_gene: TRBD2; v_gene: TRBV7-2; j_gene: .; CDR3aa: CASSLSWAGGEGTQYF
d_gene: TRBD1; v_gene: TRBV29-1; j_gene: TRBJ1-2; CDR3aa: CSAGTGESYGYTF
d_gene: .; v_gene: TRBV4-3; j_gene: TRBJ1-4; CDR3aa: CASSQDWRSKVGEKLFF
d_gene: .; v_gene: TRBV30; j_gene: TRBJ1-2; CDR3aa: CAWSSDRYGYTF
d_gene: .; v_gene: TRBV6-5; j_gene: TRBJ1-4; CDR3aa: CASSCLGTYEKLFF
d_gene: .; v_gene: TRBV27; j_gene: TRBJ1-2; CDR3aa: CASRPREQGGGYTF
d_gene: TRBD1; v_gene: TRBV28; j_gene: TRBJ1-4; CDR3aa: CASSGSTGFDEKLFF
d_gene: .; v_gene: TRBV14; j_gene: TRBJ2-5; CDR3aa: CASSARAGTETQYF
d_gene: .; v_gene: TRBV30; j_gene: TRBJ2-2; CDR3aa: CAWKSGNTGELFF
d_gene: .; v_gene: TRBV29-1; j_gene: TRBJ2-5; CDR3aa: CSVKQGFETQYF
d_gene: .; v_gene: TRBV4-3; j_gene: TRBJ1-4; CDR3aa: CASSQDVGLGGMEKLFF
d_gene: .; v_gene: TRBV30; j_gene: TRBJ1-1; CDR3aa: CAWSDRGSEAFF
d_gene: TRBD1; v_gene: TRBV28; j_gene: TRBJ1-4; CDR3aa: CASSSRQGATNEKLFF
d_gene: TRBD1; v_gene: TRBV9; j_gene: TRBJ1-5; CDR3aa: CAGSAGTGEMGQPQHF
d_gene: .; v_gene: TRBV29-1; j_gene: TRBJ2-2; CDR3aa: CSVTGELFF
d_gene: TRBD1; v_gene: TRBV30; j_gene: TRBJ2-6; CDR3aa: CACQTGKGSAGANVLTF
d_gene: .; v_gene: TRBV6-5; j_gene: TRBJ1-5; CDR3aa: CASSPQGIGQPQHF
d_gene: TRBD1; v_gene: TRBV30; j_gene: TRBJ1-1; CDR3aa: CAWGGQVSTEAFF
d_gene: TRBD2; v_gene: TRBV30; j_gene: TRBJ2-7; CDR3aa: CAWSVAGGYEQYF
d_gene: .; v_gene: TRBV6-5; j_gene: TRBJ2-3; CDR3aa: CASSFTGVSTDTQYF
d_gene: .; v_gene: TRBV19; j_gene: TRBJ2-3; CDR3aa: CASSRGMGDTQYF
d_gene: .; v_gene: TRBV6-5; j_gene: TRBJ2-7; CDR3aa: CASRGSLPSYEQYF
d_gene: .; v_gene: TRBV7-8; j_gene: TRBJ1-4; CDR3aa: CASSLTATNEKLFF
d_gene: .; v_gene: TRBV6-5; j_gene: TRBJ2-7; CDR3aa: CASRGPGTYEQYF
d_gene: .; v_gene: TRBV13; j_gene: TRBJ1-2; CDR3aa: CASSLRQRYPYF